This T cell receptor (beta chain) appears in the sequencing data of a study of T cell responses to AZD1222 COVID-19 vaccine. Investigators merged groups given second doses at roughly 4 or roughly 12 weeks. Looked up from germline, CDR1 is KGHSY and CDR2 is FQNENV. The V end was cut by 0 bases, the J end by 5 bases, with 17 bases between. CDR3 length: 16 residues. Study observations and caveats: The breadth and depth of Spike-specific TCRs increased once two AZD1222 doses had been given. Among those given AZD1222, only five or six were seropositive at baseline. White British people made up most donors, females outnumbered males, and clonal diversity was possibly underestimated.

Produced via immunoSEQ multiplex PCR; TCRdb's table is partial and in-frame only. The profile shows tens of thousands of clones, less than 90% of them singletons. Comments on this clone: The antigen is undetermined.

This sample comprised peripheral blood, obtained 28 days after the second AZD1222 dose. The chain carries TRBV16 and TRBJ2-7, with D possibly TRBD1 on 5 matching bases. The receptor was isolated from an adult who received the AZD1222 COVID-19 vaccine. DNA of the CDR3: TGTGCCAGCAGCCAATCGGCGCAGGGAAAGGACAACGAGCAGTACTTC. Translated, it gives CASSQSAQGKDNEQYF.